The sample holds many counts of the clone carrying this TCR beta chain. As yet, its antigen is unknown. Trimming cost V 4 bases and J 6 bases; bases outside gene matches: 12. In germline, CDR1 is SGHRS, CDR2 YFSETQ. The CDR3 has 17 amino acids. The record originates from a study of early T cells in non-severe SARS-CoV-2 infection. Looking at the study overall: Sequencing of bulk RNA from unsorted whole blood was done, without chain pairing.

Broader study findings: Sequences matched to VDJdb favored anti-spike CD8 responses, while private and CD4 specificities were missed.

Unique molecular identifiers were affixed to single, distinct cDNA molecules. TCRdb reprocessed the 5' RACE reads with MiXCR, giving one entry per CDR3 protein. The sample records about 30,000 distinct CDR3 sequences, under 6.5% being singletons. The specimen was whole blood. The chain uses TRBV5-1 and TRBJ2-2; 10 positions match TRBD2. This TCR derives from an adult who was a healthcare worker with PCR-confirmed SARS-CoV-2 infection or an uninfected control (not recorded which). CDR3 in amino acids: CASSANPSGSISGELFF. The CDR3 region has the DNA TGCGCCAGCAGCGCCAACCCTAGCGGGAGTATTTCCGGGGAGCTGTTTTTT. Supplemented by reference TRBV5-1 and TRBJ2-2, the full variable domain reads KAGVTQTPRYLIKTRGQQVTLSCSPISGHRSVSWYQQTPGQGLQFLFEYFSETQRNKGNFPGRFSGRQFSNSRSEMNVSTLELGDSALYLCASSANPSGSISGELFFGEGSRLTVL.